This T cell receptor beta chain was recovered during a study of vaccination and CD4 T cells after COVID-19. Regarding this clonotype: Its antigen remains unidentified.

Treatment given: approximately 11-day PBMC culture with coronavirus spike peptide pools or control peptides (ViraFEST assay). Per-well cultures of 2 million to 2.5 million PBMCs received 9.5 to 10 IU/ml IL-2 and 7.5 to 10 ug/ml peptide pools. Study-wide findings and caveats: The median proportion of reactive clones detected only post-vaccination in convalescent patients was around 89%.

Sequencing of cultured CD4+ T cell DNA used the Oncomine TCR Beta short-read assay. TCRdb ran MiXCR on the PCR reads and lists one entry per CDR3 protein. The table shows over 10,000 distinct CDR3 sequences, with approximately 76% occurring only once. V was clipped by 0 bases and J by 5 bases, with 13 bases between them. Per germline, CDR1 LNHNV and CDR2 YYDKDF (reference sequence). This CDR3 has 15 residues. The chain joins TRBV15 to TRBJ2-5; weak D call: TRBD2 (6 bases). This receptor was taken from a human donor who had recovered from COVID-19. The sample comprised CD4+ T cells from blood, cultured in vitro. The CDR3 region has the DNA TGTGCCACCAGCAGAGACGACGGGAGTCGGGAGACCCAGTACTTC. Protein sequence: CATSRDDGSRETQYF.